This section outlines one T cell receptor beta chain sequence together with its context. The specificity of this receptor is unknown. The sample holds no much larger clone one base away, and base qualities are not on file. Inclusive of the bounding cysteine and phenylalanine, the CDR3 is 18 residues long. Left in the record is the CDR3 DNA by itself, 54 bases read in frame from the first base. CDR1 and CDR2, looked up from the germline V gene, are LGHNA and YSLEER. The trim is 3 bases for V and 1 base for J, with a gap of 16 bases between the germline ends. The sample is drawn from a study of T cells of healthy individuals (dated by TCRdb to between 2017 and 2018). The library was made by 5' RACE. The sequencer listed for this sample is Illumina MiSeq. TCRdb itself trimmed the public reads at Q25 with fastp, ran MiXCR and retained productive beta chains. Each record represents a unique CDR3 protein, reported with the most common genes and DNA among its rows. This sample lists around 100,000 distinct CDR3 sequences; 17% were detected once. The leading ten clones occupy around 6.4% of the sample.

Recombination connected TRBV4-3 to TRBJ2-6, and possibly TRBD1, on 5 matching bases. The clonotype was recovered from a human donor in good health. The nucleotides are TGCGCCAGCAGCCACCTCACAGGAAGAGCTTCTGGGGCCAACGTCCTGACTTTC. This encodes CASSHLTGRASGANVLTF.